This T cell receptor (beta chain) was sequenced during a study of blood T cells in healthy people across ages. With 1 base clipped from V and 4 bases from J, the junction kept 5 bases outside the gene matches. The CDR3 extends over 16 amino acids. Germline assignment: CDR1 SGHRS and CDR2 YFSETQ. Primed by a sample-barcoded 5' primer and a J-beta primer mix, a second PCR proceeded for roughly 6 to 12 cycles. TCRdb ran MiXCR on the 5' RACE reads and lists one entry per CDR3 protein. Here the sample spans 750,000 or so distinct CDR3 sequences, 25% being singletons. This sample also belongs to another study, concerning T cells of mothers and their children. Per that study: Related and unrelated pairs show similar shaping of TCR recombination output by thymic selection. Across the analysis, no persistent microchimeric T cell clones were detected.

Sequencing used blood. The receptor was isolated from a boy aged 5 to 17 in good health. The chain couples TRBV5-1 to TRBJ2-2, with 9 positions matching TRBD1. The CDR3 sequence: CASSLSQGAPTGELFF. CDR3 in DNA: TGCGCCAGCAGCTTGTCACAGGGGGCGCCCACCGGGGAGCTGTTTTTT.